This section outlines one TCR beta chain sequence together with its context. The antigen is not known. TCRdb fed the 5' RACE reads into MiXCR, producing one record per CDR3 protein. This sample yields approximately 410,000 distinct CDR3 sequences, of which roughly 18% are seen a single time; approximately 12% belongs to the top ten. Germline-derived CDR1 and CDR2 are SGHRS and YFSETQ. The V and J ends lost 2 bases and 2 bases respectively, with 11 bases between them. The CDR3 covers 14 residues. These data belong to a study of identical twins. The study, taken as a whole, reports: Compared with models, monozygotic twins showed more out-of-frame TCR alpha sharing.

The receptor was isolated from a man aged 45 to 65 in good health. The sample consisted of naive T cells sorted from blood. The V call is TRBV5-1, the J call TRBJ2-7; weak D call: TRBD1 (6 bases). CDR3 coding DNA: TGCGCCAGCAGCTTAGGGGACATTGCCTACGAGCAGTACTTC. This translates into CASSLGDIAYEQYF.